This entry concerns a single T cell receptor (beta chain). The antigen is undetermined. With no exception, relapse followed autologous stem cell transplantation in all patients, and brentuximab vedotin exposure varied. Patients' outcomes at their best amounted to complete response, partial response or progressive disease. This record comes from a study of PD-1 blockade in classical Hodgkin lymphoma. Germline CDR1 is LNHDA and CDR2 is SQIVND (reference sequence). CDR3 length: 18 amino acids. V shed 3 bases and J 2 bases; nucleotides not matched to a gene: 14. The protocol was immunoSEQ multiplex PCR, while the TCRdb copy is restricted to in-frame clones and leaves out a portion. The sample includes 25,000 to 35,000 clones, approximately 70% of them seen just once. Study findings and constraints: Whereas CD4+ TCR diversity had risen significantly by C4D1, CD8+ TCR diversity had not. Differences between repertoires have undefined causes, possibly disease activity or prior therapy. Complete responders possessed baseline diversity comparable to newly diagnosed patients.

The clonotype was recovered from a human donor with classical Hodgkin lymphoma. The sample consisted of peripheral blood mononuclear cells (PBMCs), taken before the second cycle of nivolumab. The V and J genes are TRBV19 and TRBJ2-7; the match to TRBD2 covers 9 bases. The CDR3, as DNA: TGTGCCAGTAGTATTCAGGCCCCCAGCGGGGGGACAACCTACGAGCAGTACTTC. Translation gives CASSIQAPSGGTTYEQYF.